Sequencing of this T cell receptor (beta chain) was carried out in a study of blood T cell repertoires in COVID-19. V lost 8 bases and J lost 2, with 15 bases in between. Germline CDR1 reads SGHTA; CDR2 reads FQGNSA. The CDR3 totals 14 residues. Sequenced by immunoSEQ multiplex PCR; TCRdb stores in-frame clones only, minus some. The sample contains about 280,000 clones, approximately 90% of which appear only once. The specimen sequenced was PBMCs or T cells enriched from blood (not recorded which). V and J are TRBV7-2 and TRBJ2-5; a weak D match, TRBD2 (5 bases). This clonotype was sampled from a woman between 35 and 50 years old who had recovered from COVID-19. The CDR3 DNA reads as TGTGCCAGCGGGATTAACCGGGGACAAGAGACCCAGTACTTC. Protein sequence: CASGINRGQETQYF.